Listed below are T cell receptor beta chains from one sample, sequenced in a study of cytomegalovirus exposure and HLA in healthy donors. Profiling relied on immunoSEQ multiplex PCR, and the TCRdb table lists in-frame clones only, not all of them. The profile shows under 130,000 clones, about 70% of them singletons. Material for sequencing was PBMCs. The receptors come from a man between 45 and 60 years old in good health and CMV-seropositive. The CDR3 runs from the conserved cysteine through the conserved F or W. D genes are given only for firm matches. Size tells how often a clone was seen (once, few, many) or the class of an expanded clone, and some rows leave it out.

TGTGCCAGCAGCTCTGGGACAGGCGCGAACACTGAAGCTTTCTTT	CASSSGTGANTEAFF	TRBD1	NA	TRBV5-6	TRBJ1-1
TGTGCCAGCAAGTGGCGGGAGAACTACGAGCAGTACTTC	CASKWRENYEQYF	TRBD2	NA	TRBV2	TRBJ2-7
TGTGCCAGCAGTCCAAAGATACAGGGCTTAAGGGGAAACACCATATATTTT	CASSPKIQGLRGNTIYF	NA	few	TRBV27	TRBJ1-3
TGTGCCAGCAGTTACCCGACGGGAAGCAGTGAAAAACTGTTTTTT	CASSYPTGSSEKLFF	NA	NA	TRBV6-6	TRBJ1-4
TGTGCCAGTAGTATGCTCAGGGATTTCCTCGGCAATCAGCCCCAGCATTTT	CASSMLRDFLGNQPQHF	NA	NA	TRBV19	TRBJ1-5
TGTGCCAGCAGCTTTTCGGACAGTTCTCACTACGAGCAGTACTTC	CASSFSDSSHYEQYF	NA	NA	TRBV11-2	TRBJ2-7
TGTGCCAGCAGTCCCCCCATGCAGCCCCAGCATTTT	CASSPPMQPQHF	NA	once	TRBV28	TRBJ1-5
TGCGCCAGCAGCCAAGTACGGGGGACCTACGAGCAGTACTTC	CASSQVRGTYEQYF	NA	once	TRBV4-1	TRBJ2-7
TGTGCCAGCAGCTTGGACAGGGGGTCGGAGACCCAGTACTTC	CASSLDRGSETQYF	TRBD1	NA	TRBV11-1	TRBJ2-5
TGTGCCAGCATCCTACAGGGAGAAGCTTTCTTT	CASILQGEAFF	NA	few	TRBV6-5	TRBJ1-1
TGTGCCAGCAGTGTACGGACAGGGCCATCGACTAGCACAGATACGCAGTATTTT	CASSVRTGPSTSTDTQYF	TRBD1	few	TRBV6-1	TRBJ2-3
TGCAGTGCTAGTGGCCCTTATGGCTACACCTTC	CSASGPYGYTF	NA	few	TRBV20-1	TRBJ1-2
TGTGCCAGTAGTACAATAGCGGGAGCCTACGAGCAGTACTTC	CASSTIAGAYEQYF	TRBD2	NA	TRBV19	TRBJ2-7
TGTGCCAGCAGCGCGGGATTTAACTATGGCTACACCTTC	CASSAGFNYGYTF	NA	few	TRBV9	TRBJ1-2
TGTGCCAGCAGTGAAATTGGCGCACCCCCGCGGGGCTACACCTTC	CASSEIGAPPRGYTF	NA	NA	TRBV6-1	TRBJ1-2
TGTGCCAGCAGTTACAGTAGGACAGGGGCCTACGAGCAGTACTTC	CASSYSRTGAYEQYF	TRBD1	NA	TRBV6-6	TRBJ2-7
TGTGCCAGCAGTTTAGACAAGGAGGCCTACGAGCAGTACTTC	CASSLDKEAYEQYF	NA	NA	TRBV28	TRBJ2-7
TGTGCCAGCAGCCCCCTTGCGCAGGGTGAAAAACTGTTTTTT	CASSPLAQGEKLFF	NA	NA	TRBV5-6	TRBJ1-4
TGTGCCATCAGTGAGGGTAATAGCGAGACCCAGTACTTC	CAISEGNSETQYF	NA	NA	TRBV10-3	TRBJ2-5
TGTGCCAGCAGCTCCTCAGAGGATAATTCACCCCTCCACTTT	CASSSSEDNSPLHF	NA	NA	TRBV7-6	TRBJ1-6
TGTGCCAGCCGGGTTGAGGCACATGGCTACACCTTC	CASRVEAHGYTF	NA	NA	TRBV2	TRBJ1-2
TGTGCCAGCAGTACCTTGACAGGGGTTAAGCAGTACTTC	CASSTLTGVKQYF	TRBD1	NA	TRBV6-6	TRBJ2-7
TGCGCCAGCAGCTTGGATTGGCCCCGCTCCTACAATGAGCAGTTCTTC	CASSLDWPRSYNEQFF	NA	few	TRBV5-1	TRBJ2-1
TGCGCCAGCAGCCAAGTCCCGGGACAATGGCCCGTGAATGAGCAGTTCTTC	CASSQVPGQWPVNEQFF	NA	NA	TRBV4-1	TRBJ2-1
TGTGCCAGCAGCCCAATACGAGGTCAGCCCCAGCATTTT	CASSPIRGQPQHF	NA	few	TRBV7-2	TRBJ1-5
TGTGCCAGCAGAAGGGACACTTACACTGAAGCTTTCTTT	CASRRDTYTEAFF	NA	NA	TRBV2	TRBJ1-1
TGTGCCACCAGCAGGTCATTGGTTAGGGGCGGAGATGAAAAACTGTTTTTT	CATSRSLVRGGDEKLFF	NA	NA	TRBV15	TRBJ1-4
TGTGCCAGCAGTGCCGGGGTACTTCAGGCCCCCTACGAGCAGTACTTC	CASSAGVLQAPYEQYF	NA	NA	TRBV6-1	TRBJ2-7
TGTGCCAGCAGCCCCCCAGGGAGGCGCGAGCAGTACTTC	CASSPPGRREQYF	NA	NA	TRBV13	TRBJ2-7
TGCGCCAGCAGCCGGGGACTAGCGGGTTCGGTCGATACGCAGTATTTT	CASSRGLAGSVDTQYF	TRBD2	NA	TRBV10-2	TRBJ2-3
TGTGCCACCAGCAGTGGGTCCGCGGGGAACACTGAAGCTTTCTTT	CATSSGSAGNTEAFF	NA	NA	TRBV15	TRBJ1-1
TGTGCCAGCTCCCCAAACCAGGGTGAAGGGGAGCTGTTTTTT	CASSPNQGEGELFF	NA	once	TRBV18	TRBJ2-2
TGTGCCAGCAGCTCCTGGACAGGGGAGGAGGCTGGCTACACCTTC	CASSSWTGEEAGYTF	TRBD1	few	TRBV14	TRBJ1-2
TGTGCCAGCAGTGTAATAGCGGGGGGGGGTGAGCAGTTCTTC	CASSVIAGGGEQFF	TRBD2	NA	TRBV2	TRBJ2-1
TGTGCCAGCAGCTTGAACACAGGGGTTCTTGCAGCTTTCTTT	CASSLNTGVLAAFF	TRBD1	NA	TRBV5-1	TRBJ1-1